This T cell receptor beta chain was captured by sequencing in a study of spatial heterogeneity in lung cancer. Study overall: Sequencing consistently turned up more beta-chain sequences than alpha-chain sequences.

This CDR3 comprises 11 residues. Germline V lookup: CDR1 DFQATT, CDR2 SNEGSKA (reference sequence). The V and J ends lost 3 bases and 2 bases respectively, with 5 bases between them. Carried by each TCR cDNA molecule was a unique molecular identifier. TCRdb reprocessed the 5' RACE reads via MiXCR and lists one record per CDR3 protein. The sample records more than 5,500 distinct CDR3 sequences, about 7.7% being singletons. This clonotype was picked up a small number of times. Its target is not known. This beta chain lies outside the target of a library built for alpha chains; its clone size means little. Specified time point: sample taken at primary tumor resection. Unsorted tumor, nontumor lung tissue or cryopreserved PBMC supplied the whole RNA. Approximately 70 TRACERx patients with early, untreated non-small cell lung cancer donated samples. Overall study results and limits: In blood, ubiquitous expanded tumor TCRs appeared more at resection than follow-up.

The source is a male donor with early-stage non-small cell lung cancer. This sequence joins TRBV20-1 and TRBJ2-7; D is undetermined. The starting material was PBMCs, obtained at surgery. The DNA of the CDR3 is TGCAGTGCTAGTACTACCTACGAGCAGTACTTC. Its translation is CSASTTYEQYF.